Included here is one TCR beta chain sequence, with context. Germline CDR1 reads SGHNT; CDR2 reads YYREEE (reference sequence). This CDR3 comprises 16 residues. V gave up 1 base and J gave up 3 bases; unmatched junction bases: 6. Only in-frame clones appear in the TCRdb table, and some are missing; sequencing was by immunoSEQ multiplex PCR. The table records approximately 170,000 clones, about 85% of them present only once. The data were obtained in a study of blood T cell repertoires in COVID-19. Participant-reported clinical history was the basis for cohort assignment. Input material: PBMCs or T cells enriched from blood (not recorded which). This TCR was sampled from a woman aged 45 to 65 who had recovered from COVID-19. V usage is TRBV5-4 and J usage is TRBJ2-2, with 7 bases matching TRBD1. The CDR3 DNA follows: TGTGCCAGCAGCTTGATGAGGGGGCTCGACACCGGGGAGCTGTTTTTT. Translating gives CASSLMRGLDTGELFF.